The 14 T cell receptor beta chains given below trace back to one sample, sequenced in a study of CD8+ T cells in alopecia areata. Sequencing templates came from extracted RNA that was reverse transcribed into cDNA. The repertoire was sequenced with immunoSEQ multiplex PCR; TCRdb's copy has only in-frame clones and lacks some. The sample carries approximately 63,000 clones, approximately 60% recorded once. Material: CD8+ T cells sorted from blood, obtained at week 0. The receptors were gathered from a human donor with alopecia areata.

This clone appeared a single time. The gene calls are TRBV21-1 and TRBJ2-6; the D call in the table, TRBD1, was not verified against the DNA. TRBV21-1 is given as a pseudogene. This CDR3 is 15 amino acids long. The CDR3 nucleotides read TGTGCCAGCAGCAAAGAGACATCTGGGGCCAACGTCCTGACTTTC. It specifies CASSKETSGANVLTF.

Ten or more counts support this clone. The CDR3 loop is CASSQVRVEPNEQFF. In nucleotides, the CDR3 is TGTGCCAGCAGCCAAGTGAGAGTAGAGCCCAATGAGCAGTTCTTC. This chain joins TRBV5-4 and TRBJ2-1; D is ambiguous. Germline V gene sequence: CDR1 SGHNT, CDR2 YYREEE (reference sequence). With 4 bases removed from V and 6 bases from J, the gap between germline ends came to 17 bases. The CDR3 covers 15 residues.

V is TRBV4-1 and J is TRBJ1-6; 9 bases fit TRBD1. The junction had 0 bases not matched to a gene; V was cut back by 5 bases and J by 7 bases. The CDR3 consists of 13 residues. Germline V lookup: CDR1 MGHRA, CDR2 YSYEKL. CDR3 amino acids: CASSDRGNSPLHF. In DNA, the CDR3 is TGCGCCAGCAGCGACAGGGGGAATTCACCCCTCCACTTT.

This clone was detected a few times. The CDR3 region is CASSSDRDRFYGYTF. DNA of the CDR3: TGTGCCAGCAGCTCAGACCGGGACAGGTTCTATGGCTACACCTTC. This chain uses TRBV7-9 with TRBJ1-2, with 8 bases identical to TRBD1. This CDR3 comprises 15 residues. Germline CDR1 and CDR2: SEHNR and FQNEAQ (reference sequence). With 4 bases clipped from V and 4 bases from J, the junction kept 8 bases outside the gene matches.

The rearrangement uses TRBV5-1 and TRBJ1-4; D is unresolved. The CDR3 is made up of 16 amino acids. V lost 0 bases to trimming and J lost 0 bases, with 9 bases between them. CDR1 and CDR2 from the germline V gene are SGHRS and YFSETQ. Here the CDR3 reads CASSLAVAATNEKLFF. CDR3 DNA sequence: TGCGCCAGCAGCTTGGCCGTGGCTGCAACTAATGAAAAACTGTTTTTT. The variable domain in full, with the rest retrieved from reference TRBV5-1 and TRBJ1-4, is KAGVTQTPRYLIKTRGQQVTLSCSPISGHRSVSWYQQTPGQGLQFLFEYFSETQRNKGNFPGRFSGRQFSNSRSEMNVSTLELGDSALYLCASSLAVAATNEKLFFGSGTQLSVL.

This clone has just a few counts. This chain links TRBV4-1 with TRBJ2-4; D may be TRBD1 (5 bases). CDR1 is MGHRA, CDR2 YSYEKL, per germline. V was pared by 1 base and J by 8 bases, with 12 bases between. The CDR3 is 14 amino acids. DNA of the CDR3: TGCGCCAGCAGCCAAGGGACATACGGCGACATTCAGTACTTC. Protein product: CASSQGTYGDIQYF.

The chain combines TRBV9 with TRBJ1-1; no reliable D call. Trimming stripped 7 bases from V and 0 bases from J, with 13 bases between. The CDR3 sequence is 14 residues long. Germline V CDR1 and CDR2: SGDLS, YYNGEE. CDR3: CASGSGNMNTEAFF. The DNA of the CDR3 is TGTGCCAGCGGATCGGGAAACATGAACACTGAAGCTTTCTTT.

CDR3 nucleotides: TGTGCCAGAGACGGACAGGGGAGCACCGGGGAGCTGTTTTTT. Translation gives CARDGQGSTGELFF. The rearrangement links TRBV6-1 to TRBJ2-2; 9 bases map to TRBD1. The CDR3 spans 14 residues. Germline V gene sequence: CDR1 MNHNS, CDR2 SASEGT. V shed 9 bases, J shed 4 bases, and the junction held 6 bases outside the gene matches.

The chain uses TRBV5-1 and TRBJ2-7; D may be TRBD1 (6 bases). The CDR3 is made up of 15 amino acids. V dropped 4 bases and J dropped 5 bases, with 19 bases sitting between them. Germline loops: CDR1 SGHRS, CDR2 YFSETQ. CDR3 sequence (DNA): TGCGCCAGCAGCGCGAACCAGGGGACGGCACACGAGCAGTACTTC. Translating it yields CASSANQGTAHEQYF.

V gene TRBV4-1 combines with J gene TRBJ2-7; D may be TRBD2 (5 bases). This CDR3 is 16 amino acids long. Deletions cut 0 bases from V and 2 bases from J, with 14 bases between. Looked up from germline, CDR1 is MGHRA and CDR2 is YSYEKL. The CDR3 reads CASSQDTSANTYEQYF. For the CDR3, the DNA is TGCGCCAGCAGCCAAGATACTAGTGCCAACACCTACGAGCAGTACTTC.

V usage is TRBV30 and J usage is TRBJ1-1; D remains ambiguous. V gave up 4 bases and J gave up 4 bases, with 7 bases separating them. This CDR3 is built from 11 residues. In germline, CDR1 is GTSNPN, CDR2 SVGIG (reference sequence). The CDR3 nucleotides are TGTGCCTGGATCCAAAGCACTGAAGCTTTCTTT. It encodes CAWIQSTEAFF. Drawing the rest from reference TRBV30 and TRBJ1-1, the complete variable domain is SQTIHQWPATLVQPVGSPLSLECTVEGTSNPNLYWYRQAAGRGLQLLFYSVGIGQISSEVPQNLSASRPQDRQFILSSKKLLLSDSGFYLCAWIQSTEAFFGQGTRLTVV.

The V gene is TRBV5-5, the J gene TRBJ2-6, with TRBD1 matching over 9 bases. Germline assignment: CDR1 SGHKS and CDR2 YYEKEE (reference sequence). Trimming cost V 4 bases and J 3 bases; bases outside gene matches: 11. The CDR3 contains 18 residues. CDR3 nucleotides: TGTGCCAGCAGCATAGACCGGACAGGGGTCTATGGGGCCAACGTCCTGACTTTC. Residues: CASSIDRTGVYGANVLTF.

This chain uses TRBV13 with TRBJ2-7, with TRBD2 matching 7 bases. The J segment lost 5 bases and the V segment lost 3 bases, leaving 10 bases of the junction unmatched. The CDR3 length is 15 residues. The germline gives CDR1 PRHDT, CDR2 FYEKMQ (reference sequence). The CDR3 sequence: CASSFGAGMGNEQYF. The CDR3 DNA is TGTGCCAGCAGCTTCGGAGCGGGGATGGGCAACGAGCAGTACTTC.

V usage is TRBV13 and J usage is TRBJ2-5; 9 bases line up with TRBD1. The CDR3 runs to 14 residues. The ends lost 5 bases at V and 4 bases at J; junction bases unmatched: 5. Germline V lookup: CDR1 PRHDT, CDR2 FYEKMQ (reference sequence). CDR3: CASSADRGRETQYF. The CDR3 coding sequence is TGTGCCAGCAGCGCGGACAGGGGAAGAGAGACCCAGTACTTC.